These 2 T cell receptor beta chains share one sample of origin, sequenced in a study of cytomegalovirus exposure and HLA in healthy donors. In the PCR, 60 Vbeta and 13 Jbeta primers were used. Generated by immunoSEQ multiplex PCR, the TCRdb table keeps only in-frame clones and is missing some. Here the sample spans about 100,000 clones, roughly 74% being singletons. Sequences were obtained from PBMCs. The receptor set was obtained from a woman aged 40 to 50 in good health and CMV-seronegative.

The chain has TRBV21-1 and TRBJ2-1; the DNA was not compared with TRBD1, the D call given in the table. TRBV21-1 represents a pseudogene. The CDR3 sequence is 14 residues long. CDR3 nucleotides: TGTGCCAGCAGCTCGCGCTTCGGACAGGGTGAGCAGTTCTTC. Protein product: CASSSRFGQGEQFF.

This chain connects TRBV6-1 to TRBJ2-3; 7 bases are a match to TRBD2. The CDR3 is made up of 14 amino acids. Germline CDR1 and CDR2: MNHNS and SASEGT. V shed 2 bases and J 5 bases; nucleotides not matched to a gene: 4. CDR3 nucleotides: TGTGCCAGCAGTGAACTTATAGCGGGAGATACGCAGTATTTT. It translates to CASSELIAGDTQYF.